The next 5 T cell receptor beta chains were all read from a single sample in a study of shared clonotypes between healthy human individuals. Libraries were prepared by immunoSEQ multiplex PCR; TCRdb keeps only in-frame clonotypes and omits some of them. This sample has around 2.5 million clones, with 93% found just once. The sequenced sample consisted of naive CD4+ T cells from PBMCs. The sample's subset: CD45RA+ positively selected. Receptors originate from a man between 18 and 35 years old in good health. Some clones in this sample may be carry-over from other donors' samples.

The chain is built from TRBV19 and TRBJ2-3, with D possibly being TRBD1 or TRBD2 (5 bases each). The V and J ends lost 0 bases and 5 bases respectively, with 9 bases between them. Germline CDR1 LNHDA, CDR2 SQIVND (reference sequence). The CDR3 sequence is 14 residues long. The CDR3 DNA reads TGTGCCAGTAGTATAGATCGTGGGGGAGATACGCAGTATTTT. Its protein product is CASSIDRGGDTQYF.

The CDR3 region has the DNA TGTGCCAGCATAGGACGGTCCGACTATGGCTACACCTTC. As protein: CASIGRSDYGYTF. V is TRBV7-9 and J is TRBJ1-2, with unresolved D. This CDR3 has 13 residues. V was trimmed by 7 bases and J by 3 bases, leaving 12 bases between them. The germline gives CDR1 SEHNR, CDR2 FQNEAQ (reference sequence).

V is TRBV11-2 and J is TRBJ2-3, with TRBD2 as a possible D gene (5 bases). The CDR3 consists of 17 residues. The V gene's germline CDR1 is SGHAT and CDR2 FQNNGV. V shed 2 bases and J shed 2 bases, with 17 bases lying between them. CDR3 region: CASSLLRLRTFTDTQYF. CDR3 DNA sequence: TGTGCCAGCAGCTTATTAAGATTGAGGACTTTCACAGATACGCAGTATTTT.

CDR3 loop: CASGLAGAVDTQYF. The CDR3, as DNA: TGTGCCAGCGGATTAGCGGGAGCGGTAGATACGCAGTATTTT. This chain links TRBV28 with TRBJ2-3; 9 bases are a match to TRBD2. J lost 5 bases, V lost 8 bases, and 8 bases had no gene match. Per germline, CDR1 MDHEN and CDR2 SYDVKM. This CDR3 has 14 residues.

This clone was detected only once. The chain carries TRBV6-5 and TRBJ1-1; perhaps TRBD1 as D (5 bases). The V end lost 0 bases, the J end lost 4 bases, and 15 bases lay between the germline ends. The CDR3 length is 16 residues. Germline V gives CDR1 MNHEY, CDR2 SVGAGI. CDR3 protein: CASSYSRRGPGTEAFF. The DNA for the CDR3 is TGTGCCAGCAGTTACTCTCGCCGGGGCCCGGGCACTGAAGCTTTCTTT.